Below are 11 T cell receptor beta chains sequenced from a single sample in a study of graft-versus-host responses after intestinal transplantation listed by TCRdb under 2021. Intraepithelial and lamina propria lymphocytes were isolated from graft specimens using dithiothreitol, EDTA incubations and collagenase D digestion. The library was produced with the immunoSEQ multiplex PCR assay. TCRdb provides this immuneACCESS table in a form limited to in-frame rearrangements. Some clones are lacking; in checked studies, under half of them reflect an unresolved V gene, and why the rest are absent is not known. The sample table contains approximately 63,000 clones; only one count was recorded for roughly 89% of them. The ten top clones hold about 1.6% of the sample. Specimen: ileum tissue, collected more than 350 days after transplant. The receptors derive from a human patient who received an intestinal transplant, so some T cells may come from the graft donor.

The chain combines TRBV6-1 with TRBJ2-3, with 8 positions matching TRBD2. CDR3 length: 15 residues. CDR1 MNHNS and CDR2 SASEGT come from the germline V gene. V lost 8 bases, J lost 4 bases, and 11 bases stayed unmatched. CDR3 DNA sequence: TGTGCCAGCCCCCGTGGGACTAGGAGCGCAGATACGCAGTATTTT. This encodes CASPRGTRSADTQYF.

This sequence joins TRBV21-1 and TRBJ2-6; TRBD1, the D gene given by the table, was not confirmed from the DNA. TRBV21-1 is a pseudogene segment. The CDR3 totals 18 residues. The CDR3: CASSKTLGPNSGANVLTF. In nucleotides, the CDR3 is TGTGCCAGCAGCAAAACGTTGGGGCCCAACTCTGGGGCCAACGTCCTGACTTTC.

This chain connects TRBV6-7 to TRBJ2-3; 12 bases fit TRBD2. TRBV6-7 is an ORF; its function is uncertain. The junction had 2 bases not matched to a gene; V was cut back by 0 bases and J by 4 bases. The length of the CDR3 is 16 residues. Here the CDR3 DNA reads TGTGCCAGCAGTTACTCCACTAGCGGGAGGCCAGATACGCAGTATTTT. This encodes CASSYSTSGRPDTQYF.

The chain couples TRBV6-1 to TRBJ1-2; 7 bases fit TRBD1. Germline lookup yields CDR1 MNHNS and CDR2 SASEGT. The CDR3 consists of 15 residues. Losses at the gene ends were 5 bases for V and 2 bases for J; bases not matched to a gene: 8. CDR3 DNA sequence: TGTGCCAGCAGTAAACAGGGGAGGGCAAACTATGGCTACACCTTC. Its translation: CASSKQGRANYGYTF.

This chain joins TRBV30 and TRBJ2-3; 13 nucleotides match TRBD2. Germline lookup yields CDR1 GTSNPN and CDR2 SVGIG (reference sequence). J was trimmed by 6 bases and V by 3 bases; bases with no gene match: 6. This CDR3 is built from 15 residues. CDR3 protein: CAWRGLAGITDTQYF. CDR3 nucleotides: TGTGCCTGGAGGGGACTAGCGGGAATAACCGATACGCAGTATTTT.

The V call is TRBV11-2, the J call TRBJ2-7, with 12 bases matching TRBD2. The CDR3 has 15 amino acids. J gave up 4 bases and V 0 bases, and 1 base lay outside the gene matches. Germline loops: CDR1 SGHAT, CDR2 FQNNGV. In DNA form, the CDR3 reads TGTGCCAGCAGCTTAGATCTAGCGGGGGGGTACGAGCAGTACTTC. This codes for CASSLDLAGGYEQYF.

DNA for the CDR3: TGTGCCAGCCTAAAGCCGGGGACAGATACGCAGTATTTT. This translates into CASLKPGTDTQYF. The chain links TRBV6-5 to TRBJ2-3, with D possibly being TRBD2 (5 bases). The V and J ends lost 8 bases and 3 bases respectively, with 12 bases between them. The CDR3 spans 13 residues. Per the germline V gene, CDR1 is MNHEY and CDR2 is SVGAGI.

Here the CDR3 reads CASSYSGGTQYF. CDR3 nucleotide sequence: TGTGCCAGCAGTTACTCGGGGGGGACCCAGTACTTC. The chain combines TRBV6-5 with TRBJ2-5; D is possibly TRBD2 (6 bases). Trimming took 0 bases from V and 7 from J, leaving 6 bases between them. The V gene's germline CDR1 is MNHEY and CDR2 SVGAGI. CDR3 size: 12 residues.

The chain links TRBV6-4 to TRBJ2-3; TRBD2 is a possible D gene (6 bases). Between the trimmed V and J ends, which lost 5 bases and 1 base, there was a span of 13 bases. The V gene's germline CDR1 is MRHNA and CDR2 SNTAGT. The CDR3 runs to 15 residues. CDR3 sequence reads: CASSPTGGGTDTQYF. The CDR3 DNA reads as TGTGCCAGCAGTCCTACAGGCGGGGGCACAGATACGCAGTATTTT.

The chain employs TRBV19 and TRBJ2-5, with D maybe TRBD1 (5 bases). The CDR3 is 14 residues long. Germline V lookup: CDR1 LNHDA, CDR2 SQIVND (reference sequence). The V end was cut by 3 bases, the J end by 4 bases, with 12 bases between. CDR3 region: CASSMLWGAETQYF. In nucleotides, the CDR3 is TGTGCCAGTAGTATGTTGTGGGGCGCAGAGACCCAGTACTTC.

This chain links TRBV14 with TRBJ2-3, with 8 bases identical to TRBD2. Germline loops: CDR1 SGHDN, CDR2 FVKESK. After removal of 4 bases from V and 5 bases from J, the junction contained 8 bases not matched to a gene. The CDR3 has 15 residues. Here the CDR3 reads CASSLLADDVDTQYF. The CDR3 DNA reads TGTGCCAGCAGCCTACTAGCGGACGACGTAGATACGCAGTATTTT.